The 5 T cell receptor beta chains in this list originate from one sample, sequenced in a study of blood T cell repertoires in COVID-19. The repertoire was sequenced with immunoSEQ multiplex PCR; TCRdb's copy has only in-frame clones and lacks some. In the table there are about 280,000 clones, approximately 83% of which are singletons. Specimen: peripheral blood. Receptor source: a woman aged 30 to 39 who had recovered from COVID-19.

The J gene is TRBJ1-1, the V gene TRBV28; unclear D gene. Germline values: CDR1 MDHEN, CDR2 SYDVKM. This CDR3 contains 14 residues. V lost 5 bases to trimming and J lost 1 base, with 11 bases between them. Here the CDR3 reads CASSGPGGNTEAFF. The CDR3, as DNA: TGTGCCAGCAGTGGACCGGGAGGGAACACTGAAGCTTTCTTT.

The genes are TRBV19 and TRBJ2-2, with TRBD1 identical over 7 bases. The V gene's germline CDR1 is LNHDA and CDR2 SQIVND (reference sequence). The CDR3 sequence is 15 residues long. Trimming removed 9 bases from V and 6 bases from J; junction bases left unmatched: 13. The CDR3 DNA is TGTGCCAGCGTTTCGAGGGGGCTAGGGGCCGGGGAGCTGTTTTTT. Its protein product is CASVSRGLGAGELFF.

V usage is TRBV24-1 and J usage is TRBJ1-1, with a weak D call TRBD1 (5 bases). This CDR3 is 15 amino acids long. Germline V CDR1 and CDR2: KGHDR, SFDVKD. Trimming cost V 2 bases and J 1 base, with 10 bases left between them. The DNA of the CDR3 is TGTGCCACCAGTGATTCGGGCAGGGCGAACACTGAAGCTTTCTTT. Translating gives CATSDSGRANTEAFF.

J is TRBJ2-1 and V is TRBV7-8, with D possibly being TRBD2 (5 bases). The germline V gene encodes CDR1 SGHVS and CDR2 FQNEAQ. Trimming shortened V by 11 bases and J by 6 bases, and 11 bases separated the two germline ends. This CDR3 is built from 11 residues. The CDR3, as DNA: TGTGCCGGGAAGGACTCCAATGAGCAGTTCTTC. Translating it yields CAGKDSNEQFF.

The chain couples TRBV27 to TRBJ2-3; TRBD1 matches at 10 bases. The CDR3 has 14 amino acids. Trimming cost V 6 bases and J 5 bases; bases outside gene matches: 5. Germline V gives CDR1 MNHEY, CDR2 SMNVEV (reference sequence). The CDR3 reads CASRTGGLLDTQYF. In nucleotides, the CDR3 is TGTGCCAGCAGGACAGGGGGCCTATTAGATACGCAGTATTTT.